This T cell receptor beta chain stems from a study of blood T cell repertoires in COVID-19. Study as a whole: Both acute and convalescent COVID-19 samples were obtained from the United States, Italy and Spain. PBMCs, B-cell-depleted T cells, or T cells provided the cDNA or gDNA that made up the material.

How the authors handled the data: Reference gene primer amplification yielded estimated nucleated cell counts. TCRdb's table, derived via immunoSEQ multiplex PCR, lists solely in-frame clones and lacks some. From that table come the V and J calls and clone size; the DNA was used to work out D and trimming. The sample shows roughly 200,000 clones, almost 90% of them seen only once. Germline CDR1 reads KGHSH; CDR2 reads LQKENI. The V gene end was trimmed by 5 bases and the J gene end by 3 bases; junction bases not matched to a gene: 6. There are 15 residues in the CDR3. The sequence came from a man younger than 35 with active or convalescent COVID-19. The gene calls are TRBV18 and TRBJ1-2; 10 bases map to TRBD1. The sequenced material came from peripheral blood. CDR3: CASSTGTGVHYGYTF. CDR3 sequence (DNA): TGTGCCAGCTCAACCGGGACAGGGGTTCACTATGGCTACACCTTC. The full variable domain, rest sourced from reference TRBV18 and TRBJ1-2, is NAGVMQNPRHLVRRRGQEARLRCSPMKGHSHVYWYRQLPEEGLKFMVYLQKENIIDESGMPKERFSAEFPKEGPSILRIQQVVRGDSAAYFCASSTGTGVHYGYTFGSGTRLTVV.